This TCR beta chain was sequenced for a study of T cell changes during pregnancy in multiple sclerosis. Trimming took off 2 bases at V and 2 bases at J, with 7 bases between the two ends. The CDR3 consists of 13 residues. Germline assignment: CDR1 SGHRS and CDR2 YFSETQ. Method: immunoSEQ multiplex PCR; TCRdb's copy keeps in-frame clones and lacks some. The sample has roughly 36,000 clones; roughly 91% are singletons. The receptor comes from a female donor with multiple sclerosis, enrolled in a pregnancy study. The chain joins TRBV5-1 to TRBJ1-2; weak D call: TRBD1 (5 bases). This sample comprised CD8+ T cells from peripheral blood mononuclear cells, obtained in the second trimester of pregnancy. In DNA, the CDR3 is TGCGCCAGCAGCTTAAGGGGAAACTATGGCTACACCTTC. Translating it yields CASSLRGNYGYTF.